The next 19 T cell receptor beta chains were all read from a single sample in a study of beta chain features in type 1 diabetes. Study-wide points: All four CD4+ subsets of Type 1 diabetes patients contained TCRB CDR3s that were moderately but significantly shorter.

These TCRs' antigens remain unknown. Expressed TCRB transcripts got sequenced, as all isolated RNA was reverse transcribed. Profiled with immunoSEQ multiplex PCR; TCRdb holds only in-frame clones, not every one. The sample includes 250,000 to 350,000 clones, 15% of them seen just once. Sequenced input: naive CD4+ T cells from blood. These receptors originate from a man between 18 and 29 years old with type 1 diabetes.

The CDR3 loop is CASSYRDSQPRAFF. In nucleotides, the CDR3 is TGTGCCAGCAGCTACCGGGACAGCCAACCGAGGGCTTTCTTT. This chain links TRBV7-9 with TRBJ1-1; TRBD1 matches at 7 bases. Germline trimming cut 4 bases from V and 11 bases from J; bases unmatched to any gene: 13. The CDR3 runs to 14 residues. Germline CDR1 is SEHNR and CDR2 is FQNEAQ (reference sequence).

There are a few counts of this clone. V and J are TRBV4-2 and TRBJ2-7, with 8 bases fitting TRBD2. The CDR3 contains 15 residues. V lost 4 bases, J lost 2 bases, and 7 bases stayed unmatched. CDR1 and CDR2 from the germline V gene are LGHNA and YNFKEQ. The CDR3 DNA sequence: TGTGCCAGCAGCCTCCCGGCTAGCGGGCCCTACGAGCAGTACTTC. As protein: CASSLPASGPYEQYF.

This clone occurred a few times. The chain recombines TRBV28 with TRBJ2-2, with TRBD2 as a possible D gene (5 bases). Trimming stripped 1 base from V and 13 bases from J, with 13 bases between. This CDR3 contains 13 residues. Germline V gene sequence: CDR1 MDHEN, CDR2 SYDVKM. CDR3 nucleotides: TGTGCCAGCAGTTTATCTGGGCGGGTAGTGCTGTTTTTT. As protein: CASSLSGRVVLFF.

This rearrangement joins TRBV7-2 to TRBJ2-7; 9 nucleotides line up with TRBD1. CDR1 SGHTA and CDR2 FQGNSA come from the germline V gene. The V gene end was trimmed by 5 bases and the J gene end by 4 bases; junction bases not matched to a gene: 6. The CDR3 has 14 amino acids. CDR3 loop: CASSRDRAQYEQYF. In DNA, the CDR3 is TGTGCCAGCAGCCGGGACAGGGCCCAATACGAGCAGTACTTC.

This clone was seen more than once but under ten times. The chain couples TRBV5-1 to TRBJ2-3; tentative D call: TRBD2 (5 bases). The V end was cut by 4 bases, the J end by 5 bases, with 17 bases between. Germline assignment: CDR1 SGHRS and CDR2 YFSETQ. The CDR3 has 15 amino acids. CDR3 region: CASSPGTGWLDTQYF. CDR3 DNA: TGCGCCAGCAGCCCCGGTACGGGGTGGCTAGATACGCAGTATTTT.

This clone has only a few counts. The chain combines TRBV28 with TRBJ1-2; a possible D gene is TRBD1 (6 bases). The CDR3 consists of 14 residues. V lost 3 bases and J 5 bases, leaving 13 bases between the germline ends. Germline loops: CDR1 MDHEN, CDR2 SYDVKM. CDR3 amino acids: CASSFSGQPYGYTF. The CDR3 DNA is TGTGCCAGCAGTTTCTCAGGACAGCCTTATGGCTACACCTTC.

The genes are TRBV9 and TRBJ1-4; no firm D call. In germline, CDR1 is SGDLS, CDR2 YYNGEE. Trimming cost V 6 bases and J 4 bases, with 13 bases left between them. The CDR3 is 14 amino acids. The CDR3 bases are TGTGCCAGCACCAGGACTTCTGGTAATGAAAAACTGTTTTTT. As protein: CASTRTSGNEKLFF.

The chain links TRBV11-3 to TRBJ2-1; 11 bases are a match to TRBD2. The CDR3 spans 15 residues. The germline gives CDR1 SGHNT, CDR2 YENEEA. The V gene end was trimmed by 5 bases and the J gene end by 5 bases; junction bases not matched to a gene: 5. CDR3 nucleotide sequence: TGTGCCAGCAGCAAGGGACTAGCGGCTAACAATGAGCAGTTCTTC. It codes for CASSKGLAANNEQFF.

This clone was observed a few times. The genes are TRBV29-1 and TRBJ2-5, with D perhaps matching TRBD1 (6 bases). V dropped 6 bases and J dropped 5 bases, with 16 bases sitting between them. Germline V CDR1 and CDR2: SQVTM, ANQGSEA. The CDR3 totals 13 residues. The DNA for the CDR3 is TGCAGCGTCTTAGACAGGTTCCAGGAGACCCAGTACTTC. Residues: CSVLDRFQETQYF.

This CDR3 is CASRTRNSQDTEAFF. The CDR3 DNA follows: TGTGCCAGCAGGACACGCAATTCTCAGGACACTGAAGCTTTCTTT. The V call is TRBV19, the J call TRBJ1-1, with D possibly being TRBD1 (5 bases). V was pared by 9 bases and J by 3 bases, with 20 bases between. CDR3 length: 15 residues. The germline gives CDR1 LNHDA, CDR2 SQIVND (reference sequence).

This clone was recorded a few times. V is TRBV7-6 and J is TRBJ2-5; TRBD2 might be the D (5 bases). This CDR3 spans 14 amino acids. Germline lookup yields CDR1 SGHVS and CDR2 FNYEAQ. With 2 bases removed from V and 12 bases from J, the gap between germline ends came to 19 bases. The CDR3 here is CASSLNADGELKYF. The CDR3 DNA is TGTGCCAGCAGCTTAAATGCTGACGGGGAGCTTAAGTACTTC. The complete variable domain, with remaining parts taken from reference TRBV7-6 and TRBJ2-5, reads GAGVSQSPRYKVTKRGQDVALRCDPISGHVSLYWYRQALGQGPEFLTYFNYEAQQDKSGLPNDRFSAERPEGSISTLTIQRTEQRDSAMYRCASSLNADGELKYFGPGTRLLVL.

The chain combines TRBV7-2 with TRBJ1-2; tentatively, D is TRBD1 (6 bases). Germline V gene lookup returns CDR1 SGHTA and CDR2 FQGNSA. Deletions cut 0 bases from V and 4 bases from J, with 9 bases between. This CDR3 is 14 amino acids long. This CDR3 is CASSLARGSYGYTF. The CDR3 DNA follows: TGTGCCAGCAGCTTAGCCAGGGGTTCCTATGGCTACACCTTC.

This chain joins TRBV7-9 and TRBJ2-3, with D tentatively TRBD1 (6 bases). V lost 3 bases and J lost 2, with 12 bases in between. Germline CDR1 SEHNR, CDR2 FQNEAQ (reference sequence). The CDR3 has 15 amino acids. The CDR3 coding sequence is TGTGCCAGCAGCTTCCGGGACACTCCCACAGATACGCAGTATTTT. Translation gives CASSFRDTPTDTQYF.

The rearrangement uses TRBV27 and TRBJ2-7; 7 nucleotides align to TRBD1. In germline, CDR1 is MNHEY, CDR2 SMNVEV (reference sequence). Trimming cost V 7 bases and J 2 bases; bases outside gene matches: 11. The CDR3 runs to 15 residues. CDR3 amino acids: CASKRGTDRPYEQYF. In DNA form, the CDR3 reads TGTGCCAGCAAGAGAGGGACAGACCGACCCTACGAGCAGTACTTC.

The DNA for the CDR3 is TGTGCCATCAGGGGGTCGGTAGCGGGAGTCGGCGAGCAGTACTTC. Amino acid sequence: CAIRGSVAGVGEQYF. This chain connects TRBV10-3 to TRBJ2-7; 9 nucleotides agree with TRBD2. This CDR3 comprises 15 residues. The J segment lost 6 bases and the V segment lost 6 bases, leaving 12 bases of the junction unmatched. The germline CDR1 and CDR2 sequences are ENHRY and SYGVKD.

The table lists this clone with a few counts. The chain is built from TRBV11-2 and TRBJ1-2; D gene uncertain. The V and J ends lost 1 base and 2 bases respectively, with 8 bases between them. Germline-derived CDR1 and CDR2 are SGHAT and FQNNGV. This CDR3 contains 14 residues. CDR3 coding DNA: TGTGCCAGCAGCTTAGTGGCCGGGAACTATGGCTACACCTTC. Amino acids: CASSLVAGNYGYTF.

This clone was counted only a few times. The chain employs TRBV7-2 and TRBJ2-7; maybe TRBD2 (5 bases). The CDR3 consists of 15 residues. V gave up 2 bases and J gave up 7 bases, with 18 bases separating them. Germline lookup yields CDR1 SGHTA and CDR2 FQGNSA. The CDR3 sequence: CASSLMRESTLEQYF. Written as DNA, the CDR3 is TGTGCCAGCAGCTTAATGAGGGAGTCGACTCTGGAGCAGTACTTC.

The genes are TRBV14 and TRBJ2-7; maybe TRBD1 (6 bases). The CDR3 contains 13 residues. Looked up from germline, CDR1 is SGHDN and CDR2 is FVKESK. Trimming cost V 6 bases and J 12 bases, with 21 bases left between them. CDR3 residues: CASSQQKTGSLYF. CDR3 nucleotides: TGTGCCAGCAGTCAGCAGAAAACAGGGAGTCTGTACTTC.

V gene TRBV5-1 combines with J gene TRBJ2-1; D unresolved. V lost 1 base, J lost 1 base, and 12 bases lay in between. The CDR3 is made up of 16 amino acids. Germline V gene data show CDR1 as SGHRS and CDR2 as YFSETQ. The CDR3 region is CASSLFAFASYNEQFF. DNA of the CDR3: TGCGCCAGCAGCTTGTTTGCGTTTGCTTCCTACAATGAGCAGTTCTTC.